This TCR beta chain was found in a study of blood T cell repertoires in COVID-19. Overall study: Spain, Italy and the United States supplied samples that represented acute and convalescent COVID-19.

Study processing details: How many nucleated cells were present was estimated from reference gene primer amplification. Sequencing used immunoSEQ multiplex PCR; TCRdb keeps in-frame clones, though not all of them. V, J and clone size are those of that table, while D and trimming were read from the DNA. Of 150,000 to 200,000 clones listed, about 90% are singletons. Allocation to cohorts depended on clinical history reported by the participants. Donors in Cohort 3 who had recovered were those with two negative PCRs, healthcare professional clearance, or resolution of their symptoms. This CDR3 is 12 amino acids long. Per the germline V gene, CDR1 is MDHEN and CDR2 is SYDVKM. Trimming shortened V by 5 bases and J by 4 bases, and 9 bases separated the two germline ends.

The source material was PBMCs or T cells enriched from blood (not recorded which). The gene calls are TRBV28 and TRBJ2-7; TRBD2 might be the D (6 bases). The clonotype was recovered from a woman between 18 and 29 years old who had recovered from COVID-19. CDR3 nucleotide sequence: TGTGCCAGCAGTCAGGGACTGTACGAGCAGTACTTC. Amino acid sequence: CASSQGLYEQYF.